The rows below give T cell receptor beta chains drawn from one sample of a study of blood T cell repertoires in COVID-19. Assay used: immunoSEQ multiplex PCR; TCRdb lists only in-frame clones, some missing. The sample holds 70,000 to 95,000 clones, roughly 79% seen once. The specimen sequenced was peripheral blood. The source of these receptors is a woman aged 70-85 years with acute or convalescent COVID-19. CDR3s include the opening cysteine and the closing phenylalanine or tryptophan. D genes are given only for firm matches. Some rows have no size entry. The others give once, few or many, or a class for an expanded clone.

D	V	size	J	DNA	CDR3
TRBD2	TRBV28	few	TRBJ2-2	TGTGCCAGCAGTTTAAAGCCCGGACTAGCCCGCACCGGGGAGCTGTTTTTT	CASSLKPGLARTGELFF
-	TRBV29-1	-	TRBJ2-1	TGCAGCGTTCCGAGACAGACACAAACAAATGAGCAGTTCTTC	CSVPRQTQTNEQFF
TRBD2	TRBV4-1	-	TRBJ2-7	TGCGCCAGCAGCCAAGATGCGGGAGGGCCTTACGAGCAGTACTTC	CASSQDAGGPYEQYF
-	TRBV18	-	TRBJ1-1	TGTGCCAGCTCACCGTCTAGCGTTATGAATGAAGCTTTCTTT	CASSPSSVMNEAFF
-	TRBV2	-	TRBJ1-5	TGTGCCAGCAGGAGAACAGGAAATCAGCCCCAGCATTTT	CASRRTGNQPQHF
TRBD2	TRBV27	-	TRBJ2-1	TGTGCCAGCCCCTTAGCTGGGACTAACCACAATGAGCAGTTCTTC	CASPLAGTNHNEQFF
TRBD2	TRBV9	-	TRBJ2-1	TGTGCCAGCAGGGTGATAGCGGGAGGCTACAATGAGCAGTTCTTC	CASRVIAGGYNEQFF
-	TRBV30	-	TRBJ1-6	TGTGCCTGGAGGCCGCAGCAGGGGAATTCACCCCTCCACTTT	CAWRPQQGNSPLHF
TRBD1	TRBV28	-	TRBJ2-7	TGTGCCAGCAAAACAGGGGCCAAAATATACGAGCAGTACTTC	CASKTGAKIYEQYF
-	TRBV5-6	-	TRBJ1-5	TGTGCCAGCAGCTTTGCGGAATATAGCAATCAGCCCCAGCATTTT	CASSFAEYSNQPQHF
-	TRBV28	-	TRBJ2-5	TGTGCCAGCAGCCGGGGAGGGGGGGGAGAGACCCAGTACTTC	CASSRGGGGETQYF
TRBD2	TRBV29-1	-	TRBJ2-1	TGCAGCGTTGTTCGGGGACTAGCGGGAGGGGACAATGAGCAGTTCTTC	CSVVRGLAGGDNEQFF
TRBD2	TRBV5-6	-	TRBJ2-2	TGTGCCAGCAGCTTGAGGCTAGCGGGAGGTTGGACCGGGGAGCTGTTTTTT	CASSLRLAGGWTGELFF
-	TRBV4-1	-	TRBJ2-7	TGCGCCAGCAGCCAAGGCCAGGGTTCCTACGAGCAGTACTTC	CASSQGQGSYEQYF
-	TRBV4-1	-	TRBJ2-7	TGCGCCAGCAGCTATCTTCGGAAGGGGGAGTACGAGCAGTACTTC	CASSYLRKGEYEQYF
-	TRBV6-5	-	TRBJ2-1	TGTGCCAGCCGGAGCGGTAGCACGTCTAATAATGAGCAGTTCTTC	CASRSGSTSNNEQFF
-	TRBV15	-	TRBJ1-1	TGTGCCACCAGCAGGTTCTCGGACTCAGTGACGGAAGCTTTCTTT	CATSRFSDSVTEAFF
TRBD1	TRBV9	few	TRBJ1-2	TGTGCCAGCAGCGTAGCACCGGGACAGGGGGCCATTAACTATGGCTACACCTTC	CASSVAPGQGAINYGYTF
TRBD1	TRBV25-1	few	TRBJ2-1	TGTGCCAGCAGTTACAGGGGTGGTGCGGATGAGCAGTTCTTC	CASSYRGGADEQFF
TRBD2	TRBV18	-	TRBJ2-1	TGTGCCAGCTCCCCTGGCGCGGGAGGCTTTGAGCAGTTCTTC	CASSPGAGGFEQFF
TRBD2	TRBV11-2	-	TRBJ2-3	TGTGCCAGCAGCTTAGATCTCGGTAGCGGGAGGGATACGCAGTATTTT	CASSLDLGSGRDTQYF
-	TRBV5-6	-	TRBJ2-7	TGTGCCAGCAGCTTGCAGGGCAACGAGCAGTACTTC	CASSLQGNEQYF